This TCR beta chain was captured in a study of cytomegalovirus exposure and HLA in healthy donors (dated by TCRdb to about 2017). The study in broad terms: According to an earlier analysis of 587 of the donors, 150 million to 200 million T cells yielded 100 million or so unique TCR beta sequences and roughly 280 Gb of sequence data. About 300 gigabases of sequencing data and approximately 84 million unique TCR sequences were included in an early release covering roughly 600 HLA-typed donors. Of the roughly 400 genotyped donors, around 81% fell in the genetic ancestry cluster associated with self-reported Caucasian donors. The study aimed to test whether cataloging public T cell receptors could reveal signatures of past pathogen exposure. The study profiled the T cell repertoires of some 610 subjects by immunosequencing and related them to cytomegalovirus serostatus. In addition to the first cohort of 666 subjects, a separate validation cohort of under 150 different subjects was used. High-throughput TCR immunosequencing, statistical association of individual TCRs with disease status, and machine learning were combined to predict cytomegalovirus infection status. A later analysis re-examined previously published TCR beta repertoires from around 670 donors and added high-resolution HLA genotyping to investigate patterns of TCR occurrence. Rather than drawing on any new phenotypic data, the later analysis identified candidate immune exposures from TCR beta sequences and the way those sequences occurred across donors. An earlier analysis of more than 450 of the donors used high-throughput TCR beta sequencing to judge whether each TCR beta V gene segment behaved as functional or pseudogenic. Donor age, sex, ethnicity and CMV serostatus were collected together with the repertoire data. A later genetic analysis took genome-wide SNP genotypes for about 55% of the roughly 700 donors and used that subset as a discovery cohort. All discovery cohort repertoires had been generated on a single sequencing platform. HLA typing covered class I and class II loci at four-digit resolution. The number of typed donors differed by locus: 629-630 for A, B, C, DRB1 and DQB1; approximately 530 for DQA1; roughly 600 for DPA1; and some 450 for DPB1. A few DR-DQ haplotypes were treated as single units for association and clustering because of strong linkage in the cohort. Among roughly 400 genotyped donors of the cohort, an average of roughly 230,000 unique TCR beta nucleotide sequences was sequenced per donor, of which approximately 19% were non-productive.

As regards this clone: It lacks a known antigen. No qualities accompany the bases; no much larger clone lies one base away.

The paper as a whole reports these results and caveats: A later analysis found that most CMV-associated TCR beta chains appeared HLA-restricted, with HLA associations seemingly driven largely by CMV exposure. The earlier analysis of 450 to 700 of the donors excluded approximately 17 rarely observed V segments, including chromosome 9 orphons, because counts were too low. A further reported finding was that TCR beta sequences accurately predicted the HLA-A and HLA-B alleles for most subjects in the first cohort. Several of the top co-occurrence clusters appeared to be linked to parvovirus B19, influenza, CMV and Epstein-Barr virus, according to a later analysis. The cohort was sequenced for TCR beta chains only, and without alpha or paired-chain data the features that could be detected were limited. Most TCR sequences were seen in very few donors, while some public TCRs were found in many individuals. A later genetic analysis reported fewer N-insertions in productive TCRs among donors in an Asian-associated ancestry cluster than the roughly 650-donor mean. The 87-base-pair reads could not distinguish some IMGT-functional V segments, including TRBV6-2 and TRBV6-3, so those segments were excluded. In both the original and validation cohorts, the classifier was reported to diagnose cytomegalovirus status with high specificity and sensitivity. According to a later analysis, TCR association rates differed among HLA loci, with DRB1 alleles showing the most associated TCRs and HLA-C alleles showing the fewest. The study listed 164 TCR beta chains as associated with cytomegalovirus. The authors suggested that the approach could potentially be extended to other disease states and immunological phenotypes. In a later analysis, HLA-associated TCR beta chains showed more clonal expansion and lower generation probabilities than non-associated chains that were equally common. In a later genetic analysis, a missense DCLRE1C variant was associated with V-gene and J-gene trimming of TCR beta chains, and the association was replicated in an independent cohort. Roughly uniform sequencing depth across donors was assumed in presence/absence analyses, although this assumption may not hold. HLA typing was unavailable for some donors at each locus, so association tests used only the typed subset. In vitro tests confirmed that three of the cytomegalovirus-associated TCR beta chains recognize cytomegalovirus antigens. Immune exposure information for the cohort was limited to CMV serostatus. Broadly in line with IMGT annotations, most TCR beta V segments showed up in productive rearrangements about 90% or about 30% of the time in an earlier analysis of 450 to 750 of the donors. At a false discovery rate of 0.05, a later analysis linked under 20,000 TCR beta sequences to specific HLA alleles. A group of highly shared sequence variants was considered likely to be a technical artifact of the sequencing pipeline. Correlated functional status among segregating V segments might be attributable to linkage disequilibrium, but an unknown experimental factor could not be ruled out. When HLA alleles, especially DR and DQ, strongly co-occurred, attributing TCR associations to individual alleles was difficult.

Trimming takes 5 bases from V and 0 bases from J, and the germline ends sit 14 bases apart. The CDR1 and CDR2 encoded by the germline V gene are SGHTA and FQGTGA. The CDR3 covers 15 residues, taking in both the cysteine and the phenylalanine. Here the CDR3 DNA is all that survives: 45 bases in frame from base 1. The receptor library was made with the immunoSEQ multiplex PCR assay. For the multiplex PCR, a mixture combining 60 forward primers for TCR Vbeta segments and 13 reverse primers for TCR Jbeta segments was used. Amplification of the CDR3 region of rearranged TCR beta genes was performed with a multiplex PCR assay on genomic DNA. The Illumina HiSeq System was used to sequence the amplified TCR beta libraries as 87-base-pair reads. On the study's bioinformatics: Across the 500 to 750 repertoires, a later analysis counted 78 million or so unique TCR beta chains, around 11 million of which were shared by at least two donors. A nearest-neighbor algorithm error-corrected the raw reads and collapsed the reads into unique sequences, merging closely related sequences to remove PCR and sequencing errors. To assign V, D and J gene segments, CDR3 sequences were aligned to IMGT reference sequences. For a sequence to be retained, at least a six-nucleotide match to both a V gene segment and a J gene segment was required. Rearrangements were classified as productive when the CDR3 lacked stop codons and remained in frame with V and J, and all other rearrangements were classified as non-productive. Following IMGT convention, CDR3 was defined as the stretch from the second conserved V-encoded cysteine to the conserved J-encoded phenylalanine. The earlier analysis of 450 to 750 of the donors excluded any sequence lacking an unambiguous match to a single V gene segment. An earlier analysis of fewer than 750 of the donors classified V segments as functional when productive rearrangements were above 56.7% and as segregating when the standard deviation between donors was above 5%. To diagnose cytomegalovirus status from the catalog of TCR beta chain sequences, a statistical classification framework was built. V and J gene assignment, in a later analysis, came from comparing TCR nucleotide sequences with IMGT/GENE-DB human TR gene sequences. In a later analysis, CDR3 sequences and most-parsimonious VDJ recombination scenarios were assigned using the TCRdist pipeline. In a later analysis, each TCR beta chain was defined by its CDR3 amino acid sequence together with its V-gene family, and reads lacking a unique V-gene family were excluded. A later analysis removed 592 highly shared, low-generation-probability nucleotide sequences to deal with suspected cross-contamination and a sequencing artifact. In a later analysis, a clonal expansion index for each public chain was calculated from normalized within-repertoire ranks of inferred template counts. In a later analysis, generation probabilities were computed with a VDJ recombination model fitted to out-of-frame rearrangements, and the resulting probabilities were checked against IGoR. A later analysis scored TCR-TCR, TCR-HLA and TCR-CMV co-occurrence with hypergeometric tests, applying a repertoire-size bias correction to TCR pairs. False discovery rates were estimated in a later analysis by permuting HLA or CMV assignments 20 times. In a later analysis, co-occurring TCRs were grouped using DBSCAN, with TCRdist sequence similarity added in when clustering inside HLA-allele-positive subsets. Repertoires with fewer than 30,000 or more than 120,000 public chains, plus five repertoires with anomalous nucleotide sharing, were excluded from co-occurrence clustering. Drawn from immuneACCESS, this table holds only the in-frame rearrangements with V and J called that TCRdb kept. Clones are partly lost; checked studies trace under half to an unresolved V gene and leave the rest unexplained. V and J calls and clone size follow that table, whereas D and trimming were derived from the DNA. For this sample the table gives 180,000 or so clones, of which approximately 82% were detected only once. The top ten clones comprise around 1.5% of the sample.

The cohort comprised 550 to 700 healthy bone marrow donors. All cohort members were sampled while nominally healthy, although unrecorded immune exposures were likely present. The donor tested CMV seronegative and was one of the 352 seronegative cohort members. A peripheral blood sample was collected from each donor, and TCR beta sequencing was performed on peripheral blood mononuclear cells. The Qiagen DNeasy Blood Extraction Kit was used to extract genomic DNA from the blood cell samples. This sequence was found in a male donor in good health and CMV-seronegative. Recombination connected TRBV7-3 to TRBJ2-7, and possibly TRBD2, on 6 matching bases. Sequenced input: PBMCs. Here the CDR3 is given as CASSRGRGSSYEQYF. The nucleotide sequence reads as follows: TGTGCCAGCAGCCGAGGGCGGGGTAGCTCCTACGAGCAGTACTTC.